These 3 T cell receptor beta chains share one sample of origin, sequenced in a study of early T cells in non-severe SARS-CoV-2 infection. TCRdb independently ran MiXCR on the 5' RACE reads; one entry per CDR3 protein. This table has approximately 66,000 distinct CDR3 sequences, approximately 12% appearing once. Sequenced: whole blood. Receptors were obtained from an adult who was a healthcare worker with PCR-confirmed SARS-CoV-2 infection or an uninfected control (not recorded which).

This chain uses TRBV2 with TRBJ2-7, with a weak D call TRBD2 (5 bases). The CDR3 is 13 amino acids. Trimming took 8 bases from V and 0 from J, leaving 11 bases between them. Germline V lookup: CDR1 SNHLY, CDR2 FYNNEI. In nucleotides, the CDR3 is TGTGCCAGCCGAGCCGGGATCTCCTACGAGCAGTACTTC. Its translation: CASRAGISYEQYF.

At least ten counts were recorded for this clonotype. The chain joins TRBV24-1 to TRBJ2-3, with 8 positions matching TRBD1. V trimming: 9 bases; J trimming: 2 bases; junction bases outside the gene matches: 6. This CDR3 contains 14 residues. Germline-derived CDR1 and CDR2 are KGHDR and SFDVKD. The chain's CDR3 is CATGHRGDTDTQYF. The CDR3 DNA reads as TGTGCCACCGGTCACAGGGGGGACACAGATACGCAGTATTTT.

The CDR3 bases are TGTGCCAGCAGCGTAGGACCGACAGCGGACACTGAAGCTTTCTTT. Translating it yields CASSVGPTADTEAFF. This chain links TRBV5-5 with TRBJ1-1; TRBD1 might be the D (5 bases). Trimming shortened V by 4 bases and J by 3 bases, and 16 bases separated the two germline ends. The CDR3 length is 15 residues. Germline CDR1 SGHKS, CDR2 YYEKEE (reference sequence).